This T cell receptor (beta chain) came from a study of Ad26.COV2.S vaccination and SARS-CoV-2 variants. V lost 5 bases and J lost 0, with 8 bases in between. Germline V gene lookup returns CDR1 SGHVS and CDR2 FQNEAQ. There are 14 residues in the CDR3. Sequenced by immunoSEQ multiplex PCR; TCRdb stores in-frame clones only, minus some. The sample consists of 430,000 or so clones, about nine tenths of them appearing once. As for treatment: around 19 received Ad26.COV2.S at low or high dose, single or two shots; 5 received placebo; per-sample allocation not given. Samples came from day 63 after the first vaccine or placebo injection.

The clonotype comes from a person aged 18-65 years who received the Ad26.COV2.S COVID-19 vaccine or a placebo. The input for sequencing was peripheral blood, taken in a trial of Ad26.COV2.S vaccine versus placebo. This chain connects TRBV7-8 to TRBJ1-3; tentatively, D is TRBD1 (5 bases). CDR3 amino acids: CASSLRGSGNTIYF. The CDR3 DNA sequence: TGTGCCAGCAGCCTAAGGGGCTCTGGAAACACCATATATTTT.